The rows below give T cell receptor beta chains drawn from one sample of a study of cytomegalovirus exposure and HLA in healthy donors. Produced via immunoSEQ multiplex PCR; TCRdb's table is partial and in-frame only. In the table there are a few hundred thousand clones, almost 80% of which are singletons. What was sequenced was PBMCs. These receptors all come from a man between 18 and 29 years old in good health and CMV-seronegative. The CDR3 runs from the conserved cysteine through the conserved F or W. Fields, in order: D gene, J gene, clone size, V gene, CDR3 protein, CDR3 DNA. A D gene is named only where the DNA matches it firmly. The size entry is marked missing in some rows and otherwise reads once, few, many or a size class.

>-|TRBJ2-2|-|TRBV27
CASRNSPNTGELFF
TGTGCCAGCAGAAATAGCCCGAACACCGGGGAGCTGTTTTTT
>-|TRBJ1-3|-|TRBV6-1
CASSEQGTGNTIYF
TGTGCCAGCAGTGAGCAGGGGACGGGAAACACCATATATTTT
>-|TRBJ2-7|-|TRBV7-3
CASSLYPTETYEQYF
TGTGCCAGCAGCCTCTACCCGACAGAGACCTACGAGCAGTACTTC
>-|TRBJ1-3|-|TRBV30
CAWMPGTGNTIYF
TGTGCCTGGATGCCGGGGACTGGAAACACCATATATTTT
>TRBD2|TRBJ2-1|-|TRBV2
CASSGTSGVRQFF
TGTGCCAGCAGTGGAACTAGCGGGGTAAGGCAGTTCTTC
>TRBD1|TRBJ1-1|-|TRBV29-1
CSVGQGREAFF
TGCAGCGTAGGACAGGGAAGGGAAGCTTTCTTT
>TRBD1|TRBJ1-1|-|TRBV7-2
CASSLGPYRGNTEAFF
TGTGCCAGCAGCCTCGGGCCGTACAGGGGGAACACTGAAGCTTTCTTT
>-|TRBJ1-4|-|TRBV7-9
CASSLGAGREEKLFF
TGTGCCAGCAGCTTAGGGGCAGGCCGGGAGGAAAAACTGTTTTTT
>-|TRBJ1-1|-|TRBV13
CASQRLLNTEAFF
TGTGCCTCCCAGCGTCTCCTTAACACTGAAGCTTTCTTT
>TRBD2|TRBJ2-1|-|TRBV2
CASRRLATSNEQFF
TGTGCCAGCAGGCGACTAGCGACTTCTAATGAGCAGTTCTTC
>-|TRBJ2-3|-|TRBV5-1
CASSFQVSTDTQYF
TGCGCCAGCAGCTTCCAGGTTAGCACAGATACGCAGTATTTT
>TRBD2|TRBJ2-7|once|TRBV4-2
CASSQGVAGVYEQYF
TGTGCCAGCAGCCAAGGGGTAGCGGGAGTGTACGAGCAGTACTTC
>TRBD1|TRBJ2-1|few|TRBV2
CASSALSLITGAKNEQFF
TGTGCCAGCAGTGCCTTGTCCTTAATTACAGGGGCGAAGAATGAGCAGTTCTTC
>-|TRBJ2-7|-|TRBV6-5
CASSYGGRGAYEQYF
TGTGCCAGCAGTTACGGGGGGAGAGGAGCCTACGAGCAGTACTTC
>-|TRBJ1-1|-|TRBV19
CASGGQGGLAFF
TGTGCCAGTGGCGGGCAGGGAGGTCTAGCTTTCTTT
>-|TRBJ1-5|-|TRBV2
CASSPGVGQPQHF
TGTGCCAGCAGTCCGGGGGTTGGGCAGCCCCAGCATTTT
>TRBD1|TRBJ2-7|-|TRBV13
CASSHRGSYEQYF
TGTGCCAGCAGCCACAGGGGATCCTACGAGCAGTACTTC
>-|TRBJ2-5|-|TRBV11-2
CASTSGETQYF
TGTGCCAGCACCTCCGGGGAGACCCAGTACTTC
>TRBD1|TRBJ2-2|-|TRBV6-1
CASSVRQGNTGELFF
TGTGCCAGCAGTGTACGACAGGGGAACACCGGGGAGCTGTTTTTT
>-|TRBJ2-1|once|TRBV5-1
CASSLGLEGNEQFF
TGCGCCAGCAGCCTCGGGCTGGAGGGCAATGAGCAGTTCTTC
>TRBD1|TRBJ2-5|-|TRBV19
CASSLGQGTETQYF
TGTGCCAGTAGTCTGGGACAGGGGACGGAGACCCAGTACTTC
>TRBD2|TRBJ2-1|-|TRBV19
CASSIRAGAYNEQFF
TGTGCCAGTAGTATAAGAGCGGGGGCCTACAATGAGCAGTTCTTC
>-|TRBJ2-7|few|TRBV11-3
CASSLGRDYEQYF
TGTGCCAGCAGCTTAGGCAGGGACTACGAGCAGTACTTC
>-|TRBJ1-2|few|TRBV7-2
CASSLTGGEGGGYTF
TGTGCCAGCAGCTTAACGGGGGGAGAAGGCGGTGGCTACACCTTC
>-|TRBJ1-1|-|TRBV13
CASSSSTVTEAFF
TGTGCCAGCAGCTCATCGACAGTCACTGAAGCTTTCTTT
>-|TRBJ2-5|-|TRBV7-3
CASSRAQQETQYF
TGTGCCAGCAGCCGCGCACAGCAAGAGACCCAGTACTTC
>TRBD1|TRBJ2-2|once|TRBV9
CASSAPRTGKDRNTGELFF
TGTGCCAGCAGCGCCCCTAGGACAGGGAAGGATAGGAACACCGGGGAGCTGTTTTTT
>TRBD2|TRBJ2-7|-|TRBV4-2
CASSQEVLAGPIPSYEQYF
TGTGCCAGCAGCCAAGAAGTACTAGCGGGACCAATTCCGTCCTACGAGCAGTACTTC
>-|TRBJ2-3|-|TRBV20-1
CSARPEDTQYF
TGCAGTGCTAGACCGGAGGATACGCAGTATTTT
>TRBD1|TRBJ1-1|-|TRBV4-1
CASSPGQGEASF
TGCGCCAGCAGCCCCGGACAGGGTGAAGCTTCCTTT
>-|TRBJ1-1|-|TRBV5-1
CASSPLRSSNTEAFF
TGCGCCAGCAGCCCCCTTCGTAGCTCGAACACTGAAGCTTTCTTT
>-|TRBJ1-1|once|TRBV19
CASSGHQNTEAFF
TGTGCCAGTAGTGGGCACCAGAACACTGAAGCTTTCTTT
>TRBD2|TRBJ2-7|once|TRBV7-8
CASSLRGIAGLSSYEQYF
TGTGCCAGCAGCTTAAGGGGAATAGCGGGGCTCAGCTCCTACGAGCAGTACTTC
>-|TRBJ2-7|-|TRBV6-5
CASRRGHYEQYF
TGTGCCAGCAGGCGGGGGCACTACGAGCAGTACTTC
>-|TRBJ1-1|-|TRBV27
CASSSQGRTEAFF
TGTGCCAGCAGTTCACAGGGAAGAACTGAAGCTTTCTTT
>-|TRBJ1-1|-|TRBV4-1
CASSQDPGVTEAFF
TGCGCCAGCAGCCAAGACCCAGGGGTCACTGAAGCTTTCTTT
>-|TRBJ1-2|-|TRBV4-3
CASSQDQAGNYGYTF
TGCGCCAGCAGCCAAGACCAAGCAGGGAACTATGGCTACACCTTC
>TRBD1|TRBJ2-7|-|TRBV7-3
CASSPGQVGEQYF
TGTGCCAGCAGCCCTGGACAGGTCGGCGAGCAGTACTTC
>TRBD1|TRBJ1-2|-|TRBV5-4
CASRTDRGDYGYTF
TGTGCCAGCAGAACGGACAGGGGAGACTATGGCTACACCTTC
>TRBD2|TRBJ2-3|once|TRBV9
CASSPRGRGGPDTQYF
TGTGCCAGCAGCCCCAGAGGGCGGGGGGGCCCAGATACGCAGTATTTT
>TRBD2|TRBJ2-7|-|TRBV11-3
CASSFAPTSAGVPYEQYF
TGTGCCAGCAGCTTCGCCCCCACTTCCGCGGGGGTTCCCTACGAGCAGTACTTC
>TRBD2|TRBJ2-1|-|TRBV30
CAWTNPGLAGVIFNEQFF
TGTGCCTGGACCAACCCGGGACTAGCGGGAGTGATCTTCAATGAGCAGTTCTTC
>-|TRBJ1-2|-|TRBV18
CASSPPYARGDYGYTF
TGTGCCAGCTCACCACCCTATGCCAGGGGAGACTATGGCTACACCTTC
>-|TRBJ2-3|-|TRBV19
CASSSGVRDTQYF
TGTGCCAGTAGTAGTGGAGTCCGAGATACGCAGTATTTT
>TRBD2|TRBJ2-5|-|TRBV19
CASSTTWTSGSRETQYF
TGTGCCAGTAGTACAACTTGGACTAGCGGGAGTAGAGAGACCCAGTACTTC
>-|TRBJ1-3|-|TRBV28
CASSLTRGNTIYF
TGTGCCAGCAGTCTAACTCGGGGAAACACCATATATTTT
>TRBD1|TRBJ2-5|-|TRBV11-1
CASSSATGERETQYF
TGTGCCAGCAGCTCAGCGACAGGGGAGAGGGAGACCCAGTACTTC
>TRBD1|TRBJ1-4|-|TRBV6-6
CASSQTGTVNEKLFF
TGTGCCAGCAGTCAAACCGGGACAGTAAATGAAAAACTGTTTTTT
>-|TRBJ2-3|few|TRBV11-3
CASSLDEGGTDTQYF
TGTGCCAGCAGCTTAGATGAGGGTGGCACAGATACGCAGTATTTT
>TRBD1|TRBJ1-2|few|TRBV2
CASRGQLINYGYTF
TGTGCCAGCAGGGGACAGCTGATCAACTATGGCTACACCTTC
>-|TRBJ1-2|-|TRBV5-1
CASSRLEGSYGYTF
TGCGCCAGCAGCCGCCTCGAGGGTAGCTATGGCTACACCTTC
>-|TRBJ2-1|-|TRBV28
CASRAGNEQFF
TGTGCCAGCAGAGCAGGCAATGAGCAGTTCTTC
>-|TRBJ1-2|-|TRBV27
CASSLSLRDTMVYGYTF
TGTGCCAGCAGTTTATCTCTCCGGGACACAATGGTCTATGGCTACACCTTC
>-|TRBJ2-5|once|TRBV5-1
CASSLDSTQETQYF
TGCGCCAGCAGCTTGGACAGTACCCAAGAGACCCAGTACTTC